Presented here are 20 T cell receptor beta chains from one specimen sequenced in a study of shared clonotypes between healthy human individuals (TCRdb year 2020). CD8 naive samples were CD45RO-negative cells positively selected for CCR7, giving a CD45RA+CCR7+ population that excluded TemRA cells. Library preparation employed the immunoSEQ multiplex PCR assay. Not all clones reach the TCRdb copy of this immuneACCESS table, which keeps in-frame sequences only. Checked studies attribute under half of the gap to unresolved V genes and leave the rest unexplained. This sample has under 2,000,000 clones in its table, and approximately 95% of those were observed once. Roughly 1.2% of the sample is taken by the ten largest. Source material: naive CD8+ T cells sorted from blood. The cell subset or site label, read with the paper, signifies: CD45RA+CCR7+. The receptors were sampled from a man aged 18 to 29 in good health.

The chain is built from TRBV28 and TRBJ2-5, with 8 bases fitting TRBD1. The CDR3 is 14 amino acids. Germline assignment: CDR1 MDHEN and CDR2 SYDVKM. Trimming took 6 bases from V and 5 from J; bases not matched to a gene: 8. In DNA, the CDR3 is TGTGCCAGCAGAGACACAGGGGGGCACGAGACCCAGTACTTC. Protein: CASRDTGGHETQYF.

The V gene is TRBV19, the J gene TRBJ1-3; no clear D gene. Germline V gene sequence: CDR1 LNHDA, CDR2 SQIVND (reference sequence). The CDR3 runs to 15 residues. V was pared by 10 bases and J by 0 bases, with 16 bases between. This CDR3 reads CATESEGYSGNTIYF. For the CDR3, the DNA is TGTGCCACCGAGTCAGAGGGCTACTCTGGAAACACCATATATTTT.

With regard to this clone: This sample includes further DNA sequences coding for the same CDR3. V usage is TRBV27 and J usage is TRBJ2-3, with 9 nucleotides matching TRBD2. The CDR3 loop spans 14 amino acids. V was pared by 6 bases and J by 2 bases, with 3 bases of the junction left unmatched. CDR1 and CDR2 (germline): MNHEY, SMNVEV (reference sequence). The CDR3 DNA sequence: TGTGCCAGCAGGACTAGCGGCTCCACAGATACGCAGTATTTT. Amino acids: CASRTSGSTDTQYF.

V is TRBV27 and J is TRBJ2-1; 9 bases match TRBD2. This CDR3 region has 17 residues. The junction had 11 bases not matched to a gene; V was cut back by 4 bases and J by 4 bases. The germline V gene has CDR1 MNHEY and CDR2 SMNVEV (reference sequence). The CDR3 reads CASSSWEASGKYNEQFF. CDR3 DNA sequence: TGTGCCAGCAGTTCCTGGGAGGCTAGCGGGAAATACAATGAGCAGTTCTTC.

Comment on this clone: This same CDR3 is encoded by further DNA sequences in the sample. The CDR3 region is CASSLASGGVDEQFF. CDR3 sequence (DNA): TGCGCCAGCAGCTTGGCTAGCGGGGGGGTCGATGAGCAGTTCTTC. This rearrangement joins TRBV5-1 to TRBJ2-1; 12 nucleotides match TRBD2. The CDR3 has 15 amino acids. J lost 8 bases, V lost 0 bases, and 3 bases had no gene match. Germline lookup yields CDR1 SGHRS and CDR2 YFSETQ.

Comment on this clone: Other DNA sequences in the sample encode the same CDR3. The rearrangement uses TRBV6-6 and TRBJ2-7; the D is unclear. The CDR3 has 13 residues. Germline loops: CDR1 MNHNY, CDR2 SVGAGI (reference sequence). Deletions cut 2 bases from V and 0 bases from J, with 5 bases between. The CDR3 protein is CASSYGGSYEQYF. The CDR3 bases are TGTGCCAGCAGTTACGGTGGCTCCTACGAGCAGTACTTC.

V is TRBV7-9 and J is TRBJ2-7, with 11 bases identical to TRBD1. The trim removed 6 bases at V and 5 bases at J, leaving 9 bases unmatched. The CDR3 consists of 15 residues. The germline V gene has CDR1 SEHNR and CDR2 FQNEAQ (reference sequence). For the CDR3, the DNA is TGTGCCAGCAGGCACGGACAGGGGGCAAGGGACGAGCAGTACTTC. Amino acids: CASRHGQGARDEQYF.

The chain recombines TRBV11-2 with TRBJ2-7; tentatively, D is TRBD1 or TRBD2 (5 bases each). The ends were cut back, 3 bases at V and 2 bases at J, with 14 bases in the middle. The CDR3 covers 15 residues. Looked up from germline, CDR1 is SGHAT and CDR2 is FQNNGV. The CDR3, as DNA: TGTGCCAGCAGCTTTGGGGGAGTAGGGCCCTACGAGCAGTACTTC. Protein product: CASSFGGVGPYEQYF.

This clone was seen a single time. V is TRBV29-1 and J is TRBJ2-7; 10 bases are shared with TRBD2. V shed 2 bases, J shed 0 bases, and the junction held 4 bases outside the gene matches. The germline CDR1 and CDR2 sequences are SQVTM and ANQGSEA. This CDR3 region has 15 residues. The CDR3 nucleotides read TGCAGCGTTGAAAAGCGGGAGGGGAGCTCCTACGAGCAGTACTTC. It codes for CSVEKREGSSYEQYF.

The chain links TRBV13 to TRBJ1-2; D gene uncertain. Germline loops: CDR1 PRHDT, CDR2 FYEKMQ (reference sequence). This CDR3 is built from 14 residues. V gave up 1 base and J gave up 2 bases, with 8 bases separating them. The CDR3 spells CASSLVRQNYGYTF. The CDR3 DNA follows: TGTGCCAGCAGCTTAGTTCGGCAAAACTATGGCTACACCTTC.

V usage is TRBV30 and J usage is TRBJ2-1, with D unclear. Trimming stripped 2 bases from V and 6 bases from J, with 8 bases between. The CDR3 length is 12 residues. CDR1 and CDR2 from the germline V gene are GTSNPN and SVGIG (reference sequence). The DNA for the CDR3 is TGTGCCTGGAGTCCCATAGGCAATGAGCAGTTCTTC. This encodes CAWSPIGNEQFF.

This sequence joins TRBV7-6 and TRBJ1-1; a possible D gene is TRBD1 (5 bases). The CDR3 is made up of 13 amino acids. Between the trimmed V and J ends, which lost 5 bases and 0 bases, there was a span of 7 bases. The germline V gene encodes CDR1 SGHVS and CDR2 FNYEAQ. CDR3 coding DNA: TGTGCCAGCAGCGCAGGGTTGAACACTGAAGCTTTCTTT. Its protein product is CASSAGLNTEAFF. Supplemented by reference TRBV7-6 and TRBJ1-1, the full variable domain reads GAGVSQSPRYKVTKRGQDVALRCDPISGHVSLYWYRQALGQGPEFLTYFNYEAQQDKSGLPNDRFSAERPEGSISTLTIQRTEQRDSAMYRCASSAGLNTEAFFGQGTRLTVV.

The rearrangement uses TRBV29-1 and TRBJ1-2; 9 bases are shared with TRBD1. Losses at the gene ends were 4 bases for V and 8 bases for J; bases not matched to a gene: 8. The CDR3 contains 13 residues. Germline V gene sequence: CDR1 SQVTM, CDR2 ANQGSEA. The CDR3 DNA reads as TGCAGCGTTGTCGTACAGGGGGCGGGAGGCTACACCTTC. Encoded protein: CSVVVQGAGGYTF.

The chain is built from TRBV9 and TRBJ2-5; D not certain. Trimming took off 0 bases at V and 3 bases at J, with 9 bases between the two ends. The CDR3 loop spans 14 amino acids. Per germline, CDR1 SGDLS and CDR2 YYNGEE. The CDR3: CASSVDWSEETQYF. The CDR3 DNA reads TGTGCCAGCAGCGTAGACTGGAGTGAAGAGACCCAGTACTTC.

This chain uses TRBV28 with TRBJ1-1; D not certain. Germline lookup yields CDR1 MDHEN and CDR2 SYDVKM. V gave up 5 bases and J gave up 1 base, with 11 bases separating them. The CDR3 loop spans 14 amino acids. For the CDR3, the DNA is TGTGCCAGCAGTCCTCCCGACACGAACACTGAAGCTTTCTTT. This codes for CASSPPDTNTEAFF.

The CDR3: CASSPPLGTAQETQYF. The CDR3 region has the DNA TGTGCCAGCTCACCTCCCCTCGGGACAGCCCAAGAGACCCAGTACTTC. The genes are TRBV18 and TRBJ2-5; 7 bases map to TRBD1. This CDR3 region has 16 residues. The junction had 8 bases not matched to a gene; V was cut back by 3 bases and J by 1 base. The V gene's germline CDR1 is KGHSH and CDR2 LQKENI.

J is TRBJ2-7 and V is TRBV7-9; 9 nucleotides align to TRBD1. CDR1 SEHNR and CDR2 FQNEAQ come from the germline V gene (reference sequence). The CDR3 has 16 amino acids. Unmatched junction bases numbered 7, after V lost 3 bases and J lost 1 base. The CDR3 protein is CASSFWDRESSYEQYF. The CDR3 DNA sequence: TGTGCCAGCAGCTTCTGGGACAGGGAATCATCCTACGAGCAGTACTTC.

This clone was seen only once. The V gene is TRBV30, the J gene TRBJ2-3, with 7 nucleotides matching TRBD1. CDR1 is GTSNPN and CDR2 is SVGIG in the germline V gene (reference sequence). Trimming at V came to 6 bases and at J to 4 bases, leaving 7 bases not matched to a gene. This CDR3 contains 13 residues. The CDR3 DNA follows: TGTGCCTGCCCTGACAGGGATCCAGATACGCAGTATTTT. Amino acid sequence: CACPDRDPDTQYF. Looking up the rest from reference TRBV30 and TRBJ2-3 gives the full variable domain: SQTIHQWPATLVQPVGSPLSLECTVEGTSNPNLYWYRQAAGRGLQLLFYSVGIGQISSEVPQNLSASRPQDRQFILSSKKLLLSDSGFYLCACPDRDPDTQYFGPGTRLTVL.

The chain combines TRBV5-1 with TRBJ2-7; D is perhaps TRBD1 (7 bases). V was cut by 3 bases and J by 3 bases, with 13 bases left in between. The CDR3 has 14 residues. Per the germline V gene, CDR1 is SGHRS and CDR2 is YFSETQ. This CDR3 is CASSWRGQSYEQYF. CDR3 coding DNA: TGCGCCAGCAGCTGGAGGGGACAGAGCTACGAGCAGTACTTC.

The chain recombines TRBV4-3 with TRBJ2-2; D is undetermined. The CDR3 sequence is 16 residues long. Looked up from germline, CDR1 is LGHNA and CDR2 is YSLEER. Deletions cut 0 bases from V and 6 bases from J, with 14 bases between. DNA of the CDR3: TGCGCCAGCAGCCAAGATCTTGTAGAAGGATCCGGGGAGCTGTTTTTT. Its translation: CASSQDLVEGSGELFF.